A selection of T cell receptor beta chains follows, all from one sample in a study of cytomegalovirus exposure and HLA in healthy donors. Profiled with immunoSEQ multiplex PCR; TCRdb holds only in-frame clones, not every one. The profile shows over 100,000 clones, about two thirds of them singletons. The source material was PBMCs. The receptors originated from a man aged 35 to 55 in good health and CMV-seropositive. The CDR3 runs from the conserved cysteine through the conserved F or W. The D gene is left open where the match is weak. Part of the rows lack a size; the others show once, few, many or a class for expanded clones.

d_gene	v_gene	j_gene	len	abundance	CDR3aa	CDR3nt
TRBD1	TRBV5-1	TRBJ1-2	14	-	CASSFDRANYGYTF	TGCGCCAGCAGCTTTGACAGGGCGAACTATGGCTACACCTTC
-	TRBV6-4	TRBJ2-4	15	-	CASTPGGRAKNIQYF	TGTGCCAGCACCCCCGGGGGACGGGCCAAAAACATTCAGTACTTC
TRBD2	TRBV27	TRBJ2-5	17	-	CASSLMASSGGGETQYF	TGTGCCAGCAGTTTAATGGCTTCTAGCGGGGGGGGAGAGACCCAGTACTTC
TRBD2	TRBV18	TRBJ2-3	17	-	CASSPRVVLAGTDTQYF	TGTGCCAGCTCACCAAGGGTAGTACTAGCGGGGACAGATACGCAGTATTTT
TRBD2	TRBV7-8	TRBJ2-7	16	once	CASSLGTSGGAYEQYF	TGTGCCAGCAGCTTAGGAACTAGCGGGGGGGCCTACGAGCAGTACTTC
TRBD2	TRBV6-5	TRBJ2-1	16	-	CASSYSLAGGRNEQFF	TGTGCCAGCAGTTACTCCCTAGCGGGAGGACGTAATGAGCAGTTCTTC
-	TRBV6-1	TRBJ2-1	15	-	CASPSGPPRYNEQFF	TGTGCCAGCCCAAGCGGCCCCCCGAGGTACAATGAGCAGTTCTTC
-	TRBV7-9	TRBJ1-1	11	-	CASSPGREAFF	TGTGCCAGCAGCCCGGGGAGGGAAGCTTTCTTT
-	TRBV2	TRBJ1-2	13	-	CASSVGRNNGYTF	TGTGCCAGCAGTGTGGGCAGGAACAATGGCTACACCTTC
-	TRBV5-4	TRBJ1-2	13	-	CASMSNVAGGYTF	TGTGCCAGCATGTCCAACGTTGCGGGTGGCTACACCTTC
TRBD1	TRBV10-1	TRBJ2-1	13	-	CASSPRDRDEQFF	TGCGCCAGTTCCCCCCGTGACAGGGACGAGCAGTTCTTC
-	TRBV6-5	TRBJ1-2	14	-	CASSPFGGKYGYTF	TGTGCCAGCAGTCCCTTTGGGGGGAAATATGGCTACACCTTC
TRBD1	TRBV10-3	TRBJ1-2	16	once	CAISYSGTGGVNGYTF	TGTGCCATCAGCTATAGTGGGACAGGGGGTGTGAATGGCTACACCTTC
TRBD1	TRBV5-1	TRBJ2-5	14	once	CASSQQGVGETQYF	TGCGCCAGCAGCCAACAGGGGGTAGGGGAGACCCAGTACTTC
-	TRBV5-1	TRBJ2-1	12	-	CASSSQYNEQFF	TGCGCCAGCAGCTCGCAGTACAATGAGCAGTTCTTC
-	TRBV5-4	TRBJ1-2	14	-	CASNLGGSNYGYTF	TGTGCCAGCAACCTCGGGGGTTCAAACTATGGCTACACCTTC
TRBD1	TRBV30	TRBJ2-7	15	few	CAWSSGQGNTYEQYF	TGTGCCTGGAGTTCCGGACAGGGGAATACCTACGAGCAGTACTTC
TRBD1	TRBV27	TRBJ2-1	15	-	CASGLGTGEVNEQFF	TGTGCCAGCGGACTAGGGACAGGGGAGGTTAATGAGCAGTTCTTC
-	TRBV6-5	TRBJ1-2	13	-	CASFRGADYGYTF	TGTGCCAGCTTTAGGGGCGCCGACTATGGCTACACCTTC
TRBD2	TRBV7-8	TRBJ2-7	18	-	CASSPGGAASINPYEQYF	TGTGCCAGCAGCCCCGGGGGGGCAGCGTCTATAAACCCCTACGAGCAGTACTTC
-	TRBV18	TRBJ1-4	14	-	CASSLGTTNEKLFF	TGTGCCAGCTCACTCGGTACAACTAATGAAAAACTGTTTTTT
TRBD1	TRBV6-6	TRBJ1-3	16	-	CASSRLPGGTGNTIYF	TGTGCCAGCAGTCGTCTTCCAGGGGGCACTGGAAACACCATATATTTT
-	TRBV29-1	TRBJ2-1	10	-	CSTIAVEQFF	TGCAGCACAATAGCCGTTGAGCAGTTCTTC
-	TRBV10-3	TRBJ1-2	15	-	CAIRELGQFFHGYTF	TGTGCCATCAGAGAACTTGGACAGTTTTTCCATGGCTACACCTTC
-	TRBV27	TRBJ2-7	15	few	CASRGTEGRSYEQYF	TGTGCCAGCAGAGGAACGGAGGGTAGGTCCTACGAGCAGTACTTC
TRBD1	TRBV2	TRBJ2-3	14	-	CATLGQGSTDTQYF	TGTGCCACCCTTGGACAGGGAAGCACAGATACGCAGTATTTT
TRBD2	TRBV19	TRBJ2-7	13	-	CASNAGGPSRQYF	TGTGCCAGTAACGCGGGGGGCCCATCTCGACAGTACTTC
-	TRBV27	TRBJ2-1	16	-	CASSLIQVVGNNEQFF	TGTGCCAGCAGTTTGATCCAGGTGGTCGGAAACAATGAGCAGTTCTTC
-	TRBV7-8	TRBJ1-1	16	-	CASSSRDTVMNTEAFF	TGTGCCAGCAGCTCCCGGGACACCGTTATGAACACTGAAGCTTTCTTT
TRBD2	TRBV9	TRBJ2-1	17	few	CASSVGIAGRSYNEQFF	TGTGCCAGCAGCGTAGGGATAGCGGGCCGCTCCTACAATGAGCAGTTCTTC
-	TRBV19	TRBJ1-5	13	-	CASSPAGWEPQHF	TGTGCCAGTAGTCCTGCGGGCTGGGAGCCCCAGCATTTT
TRBD2	TRBV5-5	TRBJ2-7	15	once	CASSIGLAGAYEQYF	TGTGCCAGCAGCATAGGACTAGCGGGTGCCTACGAGCAGTACTTC
TRBD1	TRBV5-1	TRBJ1-3	14	-	CASSQDRGGNTIYF	TGCGCCAGCAGCCAAGACAGGGGAGGAAACACCATATATTTT
TRBD2	TRBV6-5	TRBJ2-7	15	few	CASSYVAGDSYEQYF	TGTGCCAGCAGTTACGTAGCGGGAGATTCCTACGAGCAGTACTTC
-	TRBV18	TRBJ1-2	15	-	CASSPGPTFEGGYTF	TGTGCCAGCTCACCAGGACCGACGTTTGAGGGTGGCTACACCTTC
TRBD1	TRBV18	TRBJ2-7	13	-	CASSYDRGDEQYF	TGTGCCAGCTCATACGACAGGGGTGACGAGCAGTACTTC
TRBD2	TRBV9	TRBJ2-1	16	-	CASSTKTSGHYNEQFF	TGTGCCAGCAGCACCAAGACTAGCGGGCACTACAATGAGCAGTTCTTC
TRBD2	TRBV4-2	TRBJ2-3	16	-	CASSLSGRAKGDTQYF	TGTGCCAGCAGCCTTAGCGGGAGGGCTAAAGGAGATACGCAGTATTTT
-	TRBV7-9	TRBJ1-2	12	-	CSSSLGGHGYTF	TGTTCCAGCAGCTTAGGGGGGCATGGCTACACCTTC
-	TRBV5-1	TRBJ1-4	13	once	CASSLDLSKKLFF	TGCGCCAGCAGCTTGGACCTATCGAAAAAACTGTTTTTT
-	TRBV2	TRBJ1-2	14	-	CASSGQPEDYGYTF	TGTGCCAGCAGTGGTCAGCCGGAGGACTATGGCTACACCTTC
-	TRBV9	TRBJ2-3	13	-	CASWFSCADTQYF	TGTGCCAGCTGGTTTAGTTGCGCAGATACGCAGTATTTT
TRBD1	TRBV5-1	TRBJ2-5	14	-	CASSRGTDQETQYF	TGCGCCAGCAGCCGAGGGACAGATCAAGAGACCCAGTACTTC
-	TRBV10-1	TRBJ1-1	11	-	CATISRTEAFF	TGCGCCACTATCTCAAGAACTGAAGCTTTCTTT
-	TRBV5-4	TRBJ1-1	15	-	CASSPRAGRNTEAFF	TGTGCCAGCAGCCCCCGGGCAGGGCGGAACACTGAAGCTTTCTTT